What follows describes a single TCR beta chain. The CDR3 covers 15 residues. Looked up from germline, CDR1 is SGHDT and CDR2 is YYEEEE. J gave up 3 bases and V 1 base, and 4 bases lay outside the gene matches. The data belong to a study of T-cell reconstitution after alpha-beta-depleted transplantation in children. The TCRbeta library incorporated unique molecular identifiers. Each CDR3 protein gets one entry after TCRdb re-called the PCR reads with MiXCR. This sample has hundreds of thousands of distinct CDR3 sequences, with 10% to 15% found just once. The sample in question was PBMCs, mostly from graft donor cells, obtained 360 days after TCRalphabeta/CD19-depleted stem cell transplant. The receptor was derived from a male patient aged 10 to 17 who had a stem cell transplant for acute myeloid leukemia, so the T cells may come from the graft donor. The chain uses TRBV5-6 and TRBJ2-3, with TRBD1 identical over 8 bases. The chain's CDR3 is CASSLPGQVTDTQYF. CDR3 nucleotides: TGTGCCAGCAGCTTGCCGGGACAGGTTACAGATACGCAGTATTTT.